This T cell receptor (beta chain) stems from a study of human CD8 memory T cell subsets. By frequency, this clonotype registers large. TCR beta libraries were made by UMI-labeled 5' RACE. Under the authors' procedure: In each TCR beta library, there were between roughly 2,900 and 18,000 functional CDR3 beta clonotypes. TCRdb re-analyzed the 5' RACE reads; it lists each CDR3 protein once, without DNA. These V and J calls are TCRdb output, not the study's own analysis. The sample table sets out about 4,300 distinct CDR3 sequences. The CDR3 is made up of 15 amino acids. Germline CDR1 reads DFQATT; CDR2 reads SNEGSKA (reference sequence). It was from duplicate vials of 150,000 sorted CD8+ T cells per subset that RNA came.

The chain couples TRBV20-1 to TRBJ2-3; the TCRdb call, TRBD1, lacks DNA for checking. Input material: CD8+ T cells from PBMCs. This receptor was obtained from a human donor in good health. CDR3 protein: CSAQAGERIPDTQYF.